This TCR beta chain was recovered during a study of blood T cell repertoires in COVID-19. The protocol was immunoSEQ multiplex PCR, while the TCRdb copy is restricted to in-frame clones and leaves out a portion. The sample includes 40,000 to 60,000 clones, more than 75% seen only once; the top ten take 2% to 2.5%. From germline, CDR1 is MDHEN and CDR2 SYDVKM. This CDR3 has 15 amino acids. The trim removed 3 bases at V and 1 base at J, leaving 3 bases unmatched. The sequence came from a woman at least 80 years old with COVID-19, enrolled during active disease. The sequenced material came from peripheral blood. V is TRBV28 and J is TRBJ2-3; 8 positions match TRBD1. CDR3 sequence reads: CASSFRGPRTDTQYF. In DNA, the CDR3 is TGTGCCAGCAGTTTCAGGGGGCCCCGCACAGATACGCAGTATTTT.